The 21 T cell receptor beta chains presented below share a single source sample, sequenced in a study of control samples from healthy donors and cancer patients. The protocol was immunoSEQ multiplex PCR, while the TCRdb copy is restricted to in-frame clones and leaves out a portion. The repertoire consists of roughly 55,000 clones, with roughly 90% occurring once and the leading ten covering approximately 1.5%. Sequencing was performed on PBMCs. The receptors derive from a man aged 35 to 55 with colorectal cancer.

The chain employs TRBV11-3 and TRBJ2-3, with D perhaps being TRBD1 or TRBD2 (6 bases each). The germline CDR1 and CDR2 sequences are SGHNT and YENEEA. The CDR3 runs 15 residues. Trimming shortened V by 3 bases and J by 3 bases, and 13 bases separated the two germline ends. The CDR3 DNA is TGTGCCAGCAGCTTTAACGGGGGCCCTACAGATACGCAGTATTTT. This codes for CASSFNGGPTDTQYF.

This clone showed up just once. The rearrangement joins TRBV7-2 to TRBJ2-5, with D uncertain. This CDR3 contains 14 residues. The V gene lost 2 bases and the J gene lost 2 bases, with 9 bases spanning the gap. Germline V lookup: CDR1 SGHTA, CDR2 FQGNSA. CDR3 sequence reads: CASSLFLQQETQYF. For the CDR3, the DNA is TGTGCCAGCAGCTTATTTCTGCAGCAAGAGACCCAGTACTTC.

V usage is TRBV7-7 and J usage is TRBJ1-4; TRBD1 is a possible D gene (5 bases). Per germline, CDR1 SSHAT and CDR2 FNYEAQ (reference sequence). The CDR3 has 13 residues. Trimming shortened V by 11 bases and J by 4 bases, and 14 bases separated the two germline ends. The CDR3 nucleotides are TGTGCCGTTGGGGCGGGTCATAATGAAAAACTGTTTTTT. Its translation: CAVGAGHNEKLFF.

This chain joins TRBV15 and TRBJ1-1; weak D call: TRBD1 (5 bases). The CDR3 sequence is 13 residues long. V lost 0 bases to trimming and J lost 6 bases, with 8 bases between them. Germline values: CDR1 LNHNV, CDR2 YYDKDF (reference sequence). The CDR3 region has the DNA TGTGCCACCAGCAGAGATAGGGGATCTGAAGCTTTCTTT. Amino acids: CATSRDRGSEAFF.

This clone was seen just once. The chain carries TRBV19 and TRBJ1-5; D is unclear. Trimming took off 3 bases at V and 0 bases at J, with 18 bases between the two ends. The CDR3 is 18 amino acids. Germline CDR1 and CDR2: LNHDA and SQIVND (reference sequence). CDR3 residues: CASSIRQSGIYSNQPQHF. CDR3 DNA sequence: TGTGCCAGTAGTATTCGTCAATCGGGGATTTATAGCAATCAGCCCCAGCATTTT.

The chain uses TRBV7-2 and TRBJ2-7, with D possibly TRBD1 on 5 matching bases. The CDR3 is 15 residues long. From germline, CDR1 is SGHTA and CDR2 FQGNSA. Trimming pared 1 base from V and 1 base from J, leaving 11 bases between. In nucleotides, the CDR3 is TGTGCCAGCAGCTTAGGTCAGGGCCCTTCCTACGAGCAGTACTTC. It specifies CASSLGQGPSYEQYF.

The V call is TRBV12-3 or TRBV12-4, the J call TRBJ2-7; tentative D call: TRBD1 (5 bases). The CDR3 covers 12 residues. Trimming removed 3 bases from V and 5 bases from J, with 8 bases in between. CDR3 residues: CASSLAGHEQYF. The CDR3, as DNA: TGTGCCAGCAGTTTGGCAGGGCACGAGCAGTACTTC.

V and J are TRBV3-1 (or the pseudogene TRBV3-2) and TRBJ1-1; D is undetermined. This CDR3 contains 14 residues. Per the germline V gene, CDR1 is LGHDT and CDR2 is YNNKEL (reference sequence). Between the trimmed V and J ends, which lost 4 bases and 0 bases, there was a span of 9 bases. The CDR3 loop is CASSPRAMNTEAFF. The CDR3 region has the DNA TGTGCCAGCAGCCCCAGAGCAATGAACACTGAAGCTTTCTTT.

The V and J genes are TRBV19 and TRBJ2-7; TRBD1 is a possible D gene (5 bases). There are 13 residues in the CDR3. CDR1 LNHDA and CDR2 SQIVND come from the germline V gene (reference sequence). Between the trimmed V and J ends, which lost 5 bases and 3 bases, there was a span of 11 bases. In DNA, the CDR3 is TGTGCCAGTAGTGCCTTAGACAGCTACGAGCAGTACTTC. It translates to CASSALDSYEQYF.

The gene calls are TRBV7-6 and TRBJ1-2; D ambiguous. Germline values: CDR1 SGHVS, CDR2 FNYEAQ. This CDR3 has 13 amino acids. V lost 1 base to trimming and J lost 2 bases, with 5 bases between them. The CDR3: CASSLEDNYGYTF. CDR3 in DNA: TGTGCCAGCAGCTTAGAGGACAACTATGGCTACACCTTC. Full variable domain (rest looked up from reference TRBV7-6 and TRBJ1-2): GAGVSQSPRYKVTKRGQDVALRCDPISGHVSLYWYRQALGQGPEFLTYFNYEAQQDKSGLPNDRFSAERPEGSISTLTIQRTEQRDSAMYRCASSLEDNYGYTFGSGTRLTVV.

This chain connects TRBV9 to TRBJ1-2, with D perhaps matching TRBD1 (5 bases). This CDR3 is 13 amino acids long. Germline values: CDR1 SGDLS, CDR2 YYNGEE. V was cut by 4 bases and J by 3 bases, with 10 bases left in between. DNA for the CDR3: TGTGCCAGCAGCCCCGGGACGGACTATGGCTACACCTTC. Amino acid sequence: CASSPGTDYGYTF.

The chain joins TRBV5-1 to TRBJ2-5, with 11 bases aligning to TRBD2. Germline V CDR1 and CDR2: SGHRS, YFSETQ. The CDR3 sequence is 15 residues long. Losses at the gene ends were 1 base for V and 2 bases for J; bases not matched to a gene: 1. The CDR3 loop is CASSLIAGGQETQYF. CDR3 DNA: TGCGCCAGCAGCTTGATAGCGGGGGGGCAAGAGACCCAGTACTTC. The entire variable domain, with the rest obtained from reference TRBV5-1 and TRBJ2-5, is as follows: KAGVTQTPRYLIKTRGQQVTLSCSPISGHRSVSWYQQTPGQGLQFLFEYFSETQRNKGNFPGRFSGRQFSNSRSEMNVSTLELGDSALYLCASSLIAGGQETQYFGPGTRLLVL.

The chain couples TRBV7-8 to TRBJ2-7; D is perhaps TRBD2 (5 bases). Trimming took off 2 bases at V and 6 bases at J, with 14 bases between the two ends. The CDR3 covers 14 residues. Germline-derived CDR1 and CDR2 are SGHVS and FQNEAQ. DNA for the CDR3: TGTGCCAGCAGCTTATCTAGGAGAGGGTTCGAGCAGTACTTC. Amino acid sequence: CASSLSRRGFEQYF. The full variable domain, its missing parts supplied by reference TRBV7-8 and TRBJ2-7, is GAGVSQSPRYKVAKRGQDVALRCDPISGHVSLFWYQQALGQGPEFLTYFQNEAQLDKSGLPSDRFFAERPEGSVSTLKIQRTQQEDSAVYLCASSLSRRGFEQYFGPGTRLTVT.

In DNA form, the CDR3 reads TGTGCCAGCAGTGGGGGACTGGTTCAGACCCAGTACTTC. The encoded protein is CASSGGLVQTQYF. The chain is built from TRBV2 and TRBJ2-5; perhaps TRBD2 as D (6 bases). Germline CDR1 SNHLY, CDR2 FYNNEI. The CDR3 has 13 amino acids. The germline V and J ends were trimmed by 4 bases and 6 bases, with 12 bases remaining between them.

V and J are TRBV20-1 and TRBJ2-1; D unresolved. The CDR3 extends over 10 amino acids. Germline loops: CDR1 DFQATT, CDR2 SNEGSKA (reference sequence). V was cut by 7 bases and J by 4 bases, with 5 bases left in between. The DNA for the CDR3 is TGCAGTGTTCAGTACAATGAGCAGTTCTTC. It specifies CSVQYNEQFF.

This clone was seen more than once but under ten times. The chain uses TRBV7-8 and TRBJ2-2; D is undetermined. This CDR3 is built from 20 residues. The V end lost 1 base, the J end lost 4 bases, and 25 bases lay between the germline ends. CDR1 and CDR2 from the germline V gene are SGHVS and FQNEAQ. The CDR3: CASSLVRTGSLRKPTGELFF. The CDR3 nucleotides read TGTGCCAGCAGCTTAGTCCGTACGGGCAGCCTCAGGAAACCCACCGGGGAGCTGTTTTTT.

The chain is built from TRBV3-1 (or the pseudogene TRBV3-2) and TRBJ1-2, with D possibly TRBD1 on 6 matching bases. Germline CDR1 reads LGHDT; CDR2 reads YNNKEL (reference sequence). The CDR3 totals 16 residues. Trimming removed 2 bases at V and 3 bases at J, with 16 bases between. CDR3 loop: CASSQSQGARYYGYTF. CDR3 sequence (DNA): TGTGCCAGCAGCCAATCACAGGGCGCTCGGTACTATGGCTACACCTTC.

The chain joins TRBV10-2 to TRBJ2-7, with 8 bases lining up with TRBD2. Looked up from germline, CDR1 is WSHSY and CDR2 is SAAADI. The CDR3 spans 15 residues. Trimming at V came to 3 bases and at J to 1 base, leaving 5 bases not matched to a gene. CDR3 bases: TGCGCCAGCAGTGAAAGGCAGCGGGGGTCCTACGAGCAGTACTTC. Its protein is CASSERQRGSYEQYF.

The chain employs TRBV9 and TRBJ1-6; weak D call: TRBD1 (5 bases). Germline assignment: CDR1 SGDLS and CDR2 YYNGEE. V was shortened by 1 base and J by 7 bases, with 9 bases between the two germline ends. The CDR3 covers 14 residues. The CDR3 region has the DNA TGTGCCAGCAGCGTACGGGGCGACAATTCACCCCTCCACTTT. It is translated as CASSVRGDNSPLHF.

The chain combines TRBV12-3 or TRBV12-4 with TRBJ2-7; 7 bases align to TRBD2. Trimming cost V 2 bases and J 4 bases; bases outside gene matches: 2. This CDR3 is built from 13 residues. The CDR3 reads CASSLSGGYEQYF. CDR3 DNA: TGTGCCAGCAGTTTATCGGGGGGATACGAGCAGTACTTC.

The CDR3 reads CASSLTSAQPQHF. In nucleotides, the CDR3 is TGTGCCAGCAGCTTAACCTCGGCCCAGCCCCAGCATTTT. The rearrangement links TRBV7-3 to TRBJ1-5; no firm D call. With 0 bases removed from V and 7 bases from J, the gap between germline ends came to 7 bases. Germline values: CDR1 SGHTA, CDR2 FQGTGA. The CDR3 runs 13 residues.